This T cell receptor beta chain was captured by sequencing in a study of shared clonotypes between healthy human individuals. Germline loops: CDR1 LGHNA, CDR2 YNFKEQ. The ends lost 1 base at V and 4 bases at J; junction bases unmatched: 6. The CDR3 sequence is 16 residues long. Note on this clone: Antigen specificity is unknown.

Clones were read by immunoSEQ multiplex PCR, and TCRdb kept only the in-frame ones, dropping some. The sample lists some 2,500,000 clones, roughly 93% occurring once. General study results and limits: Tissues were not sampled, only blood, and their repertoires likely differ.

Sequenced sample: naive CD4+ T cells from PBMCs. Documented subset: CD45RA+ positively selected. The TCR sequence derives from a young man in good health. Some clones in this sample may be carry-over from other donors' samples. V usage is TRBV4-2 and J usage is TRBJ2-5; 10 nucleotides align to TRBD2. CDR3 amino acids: CASSQAGAGGRETQYF. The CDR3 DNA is TGTGCCAGCAGCCAAGCAGGAGCGGGAGGGAGAGAGACCCAGTACTTC.